This is a list of T cell receptor beta chains from one sample in a study of blood T cell repertoires in COVID-19. Data came from immunoSEQ multiplex PCR; TCRdb stores just in-frame clones and leaves some out. The repertoire holds 170,000 or so clones, with approximately 80% as singletons. The material sequenced was peripheral blood. Receptors originate from a woman between 55 and 75 years old with acute or convalescent COVID-19. The CDR3 runs from the conserved cysteine through the conserved F or W. The D gene is left open where the match is weak. Part of the rows lack a size; the others show once, few, many or a class for expanded clones.

>TRBJ2-7|NA|15|TRBV19|NA
TGTGCCAGTAGTATAGGACAGGTAGGCTCCTACGAGCAGTACTTC
CASSIGQVGSYEQYF
>TRBJ1-2|NA|13|TRBV25-1|NA
TGTGCCAGCAGACCTGACTCGATCTATGGCTACACCTTC
CASRPDSIYGYTF
>TRBJ2-2|few|14|TRBV4-2|NA
TGTGCCAGCAGCCAAGGGGCTTCTGTAGGGGAGCTGTTTTTT
CASSQGASVGELFF
>TRBJ2-7|NA|16|TRBV9|NA
TGTGCCAGCAGCGTAGGGGTGACAGTGAACTCCTACGAGCAGTACTTC
CASSVGVTVNSYEQYF
>TRBJ1-5|NA|15|TRBV5-1|NA
TGCGCCAGCAGCTTGGCGGGGACACCGGACCAGCCCCAGCATTTT
CASSLAGTPDQPQHF
>TRBJ1-5|NA|13|TRBV30|NA
TGTGCCTGGAGTTCCGCGGGAGGGCAGCCCCAGCATTTT
CAWSSAGGQPQHF
>TRBJ1-5|NA|15|TRBV19|NA
TGTGCCAGTAGTATAGGCGGTGATGCCGATCAGCCCCAGCATTTT
CASSIGGDADQPQHF
>TRBJ2-7|many|14|TRBV28|TRBD1
TGTGCCAGCAGTCTGGGACAGGGATTGAACGAGCAGTACTTC
CASSLGQGLNEQYF
>TRBJ1-1|NA|16|TRBV15|NA
TGTGCCACCAGCAGAGATGAACAGCCCGGGAGGACTGAAGCTTTCTTT
CATSRDEQPGRTEAFF
>TRBJ1-3|NA|15|TRBV7-8|NA
TGTGCCAGCGATCGCGGCCGGGGCTCTGGAAACACCATATATTTT
CASDRGRGSGNTIYF
>TRBJ2-5|NA|13|TRBV10-3|TRBD2
TGTGCCATACTAGCGGGGGCTGGAGAGACCCAGTACTTC
CAILAGAGETQYF
>TRBJ1-4|NA|17|TRBV5-6|TRBD1
TGTGCCAGCAGCCCTGGAAGGGGGCGCGGACCTAATGAAAAACTGTTTTTT
CASSPGRGRGPNEKLFF
>TRBJ1-1|NA|16|TRBV13|NA
TGTGCCAGCAGCTTAAGGGGTGGTGCGATGAACACTGAAGCTTTCTTT
CASSLRGGAMNTEAFF
>TRBJ2-1|NA|15|TRBV30|NA
TGTGCCTGGAACAAAGGAGGGGTCATTCCCAATGAGCAGTTCTTC
CAWNKGGVIPNEQFF
>TRBJ2-3|once|16|TRBV5-8|TRBD2
TGTGCCAGCAGCTGGGGACTAGCGGGGAGAACAGATACGCAGTATTTT
CASSWGLAGRTDTQYF
>TRBJ2-5|NA|17|TRBV9|TRBD2
TGTGCCAGCAGCGCCCATTTTAGCGGGGGTTTTAGAGGGACCCAGTACTTC
CASSAHFSGGFRGTQYF
>TRBJ1-5|NA|14|TRBV7-9|NA
TGTGCCAGCAGCTTAGAATCGCGGGGTTGGCCCCAGCATTTT
CASSLESRGWPQHF
>TRBJ2-5|NA|15|TRBV5-6|TRBD2
TGTGCCAGCAGCCTAGCGGGGGGCCGCCAAGAGACCCAGTACTTC
CASSLAGGRQETQYF
>TRBJ1-4|NA|17|TRBV5-1|NA
TGCGCCAGCAGCTCATCCGGGACAAGGGGGACTAATGAAAAACTGTTTTTT
CASSSSGTRGTNEKLFF
>TRBJ1-2|few|14|TRBV27|NA
TGTGCCAGCAGTTTATTGGGGGGACCTTATGGCTACACCTTC
CASSLLGGPYGYTF
>TRBJ2-7|NA|15|TRBV19|NA
TGTGCCAGTAGTATAGGGGCGGGGCCGGTCAGCGAGCAGTACTTC
CASSIGAGPVSEQYF
>TRBJ1-6|NA|15|TRBV9|NA
TGTGCCAGCAGCGTAGTAAAGGGAGGTTGGTCACCCCTCCACTTT
CASSVVKGGWSPLHF
>TRBJ1-6|NA|12|TRBV5-6|NA
TGTGCCACGAGACAGAATAATTCACCCCTCCACTTT
CATRQNNSPLHF
>TRBJ2-5|once|13|TRBV9|NA
TGTGCCAGCAGCTTGACAGTCCAAGAGACCCAGTACTTC
CASSLTVQETQYF
>TRBJ2-5|NA|16|TRBV14|NA
TGTGCCAGCAGCCAGGGGACTACAGGGTTTGGTGAGACCCAGTACTTC
CASSQGTTGFGETQYF
>TRBJ1-2|once|17|TRBV7-8|TRBD1
TGTGCCAGCAGCCCAAGGGACAGGGTGGGGTTTAACTATGGCTACACCTTC
CASSPRDRVGFNYGYTF
>TRBJ2-2|NA|15|TRBV6-5|NA
TGTGCCACCTACCTAGGTACAACGAACACCGGGGAGCTGTTTTTT
CATYLGTTNTGELFF
>TRBJ1-1|NA|14|TRBV23-1|NA
TGCGCCAGCAGTCAATCGGGGGCGAACACTGAAGCTTTCTTT
CASSQSGANTEAFF
>TRBJ1-2|NA|15|TRBV19|TRBD1
TGTGCCAGTAGTACCCGACAGGGAGCAGGCTATGGCTACACCTTC
CASSTRQGAGYGYTF
>TRBJ2-7|NA|13|TRBV24-1|NA
TGTGCCACCAGTGGCGGGATGCCAAACGAGCAGTACTTC
CATSGGMPNEQYF
>TRBJ2-1|NA|11|TRBV6-5|TRBD2
TGTGCCAGCAGGGGGGGGGTCGAGCAGTTCTTC
CASRGGVEQFF
>TRBJ1-5|NA|15|TRBV4-2|NA
TGTGCCAGCAGCCAAGAGGGCGGGGGATCCCAGCCCCAGCATTTT
CASSQEGGGSQPQHF
>TRBJ1-2|NA|15|TRBV6-5|TRBD1
TGTGCCAGCAGGGGGACAGGGGGCGCTTGGTATGGCTACACCTTC
CASRGTGGAWYGYTF
>TRBJ1-4|NA|11|TRBV20-1|NA
TGCAGTGCTAGAGATTGGGAGAAACTGTTTTTT
CSARDWEKLFF
>TRBJ1-1|NA|15|TRBV5-1|NA
TGCGCCAGCAGCTTGCCGGGAGGGGAGGGCACTGAAGCTTTCTTT
CASSLPGGEGTEAFF
>TRBJ2-5|NA|15|TRBV7-2|NA
TGTGCCAGCAGCTCATGGACCGCGGCGGGAGAGACCCAGTACTTC
CASSSWTAAGETQYF
>TRBJ2-2|NA|14|TRBV5-4|NA
TGTGCCAGCAGCTTGGTCGGGGTCACCGGGGAGCTGTTTTTT
CASSLVGVTGELFF
>TRBJ2-7|NA|13|TRBV14|NA
TGTGCCAGCAGCCAAGCTCACAGGTACGAGCAGTACTTC
CASSQAHRYEQYF
>TRBJ2-5|NA|14|TRBV6-2/TRBV6-3|NA
TGTGCCAGCAGTTACATACCAGGGCTTGAGACCCAGTACTTC
CASSYIPGLETQYF
>TRBJ1-2|NA|14|TRBV5-4|NA
TGTGCCAGCAGCCCGATCGAGTATAACTATGGCTACACCTTC
CASSPIEYNYGYTF
>TRBJ1-3|many|12|TRBV7-8|NA
TGTGCCAGCAGCTTCAAAGGAAACACCATATATTTT
CASSFKGNTIYF
>TRBJ1-6|NA|15|TRBV4-3|TRBD1
TGCGCCAGCAGCCAAGATTACAGGGGGGGTTCACCCCTCCACTTT
CASSQDYRGGSPLHF
>TRBJ2-2|NA|12|TRBV3-1/TRBV3-2|NA
TGTGCCAGCGGACAGATCACCGGGGAGCTGTTTTTT
CASGQITGELFF
>TRBJ2-7|NA|16|TRBV18|TRBD1
TGTGCCAGCTCTCAGACCGGGACAGGAGGGTCCTACGAGCAGTACTTC
CASSQTGTGGSYEQYF
>TRBJ1-2|NA|15|TRBV5-6|TRBD1
TGTGCCAGCGGTTCGGACAGGGTAATTGACTATGGCTACACCTTC
CASGSDRVIDYGYTF
>TRBJ1-1|NA|14|TRBV7-9|TRBD1
TGTGCCAGCAGCGCCTCAGGGGGATTCACTGAAGCTTTCTTT
CASSASGGFTEAFF
>TRBJ1-4|NA|15|TRBV13|TRBD1
TGTGCCAGCAGCGCCGGGACAGTCGGGAATGAAAAACTGTTTTTT
CASSAGTVGNEKLFF
>TRBJ1-1|NA|15|TRBV5-1|NA
TGCGCCAGCAGCTTCCTTGGGGGGGAGAGCACTGAAGCTTTCTTT
CASSFLGGESTEAFF
>TRBJ1-1|NA|12|TRBV11-2|NA
TGTGCCAGCAGCTTAGGACAGATTGAAGCTTTCTTT
CASSLGQIEAFF
>TRBJ1-1|NA|15|TRBV28|TRBD1
TGTGCCAGCAGGGCAGCCGGGACAGGGAAGGCTGAAGCTTTCTTT
CASRAAGTGKAEAFF
>TRBJ2-7|few|12|TRBV10-3|TRBD2
TGTGCCACTGGAGAGAGCGGGGGGGAGCAGTACTTC
CATGESGGEQYF
>TRBJ1-2|NA|15|TRBV6-2/TRBV6-3|NA
TGTGCCAGCAGTTACCGACAAACTTCTAACTATGGCTACACCTTC
CASSYRQTSNYGYTF
>TRBJ2-3|NA|15|TRBV27|TRBD1
TGTGCCAGCAGCTCAGGACAGGTGTATGCAGATACGCAGTATTTT
CASSSGQVYADTQYF
>TRBJ1-3|NA|16|TRBV4-3|TRBD1
TGCGCCAGCAGCCAAGATAGGGGGCTCGCTGGAAACACCATATATTTT
CASSQDRGLAGNTIYF
>TRBJ1-3|NA|16|TRBV2|NA
TGTGCCAGCAGTGAAGCGGCAGCAGGGACAGGAAACACCATATATTTT
CASSEAAAGTGNTIYF
>TRBJ1-6|NA|15|TRBV5-4|NA
TGTGCCAGCAGCTTGGAAGGGGTGGGGAATTCACCCCTCCACTTT
CASSLEGVGNSPLHF